These 8 T cell receptor beta chains were sequenced from one sample in a study of low-dose radiotherapy and immunotherapy resistance in tumors. TRAV- and TRBV-specific primers primed first-strand cDNA, covering alpha and beta chains. Both a constant-region primer and a V-primer adapter served to amplify TCRs across 20 to 25 PCR cycles. TCRdb re-analysed the reads in MiXCR, keeping a single row per CDR3 protein. The data show about 84,000 distinct CDR3 sequences, with 15% to 20% seen just once and roughly 1.4% held by the top ten. Time point specified: after trial treatment. Treatment noted: LDRT plus nivolumab, ipilimumab, low-dose cyclophosphamide and aspirin (RACIN trial). Material: PBMCs, obtained after low-dose radiotherapy plus immunotherapy. The receptors derive from a male donor with prostate cancer.

This clonotype was detected many times. V usage is TRBV13 and J usage is TRBJ2-1; 9 nucleotides match TRBD2. Trimming cost V 5 bases and J 1 base; bases outside gene matches: 6. This CDR3 is 16 amino acids long. Germline V gives CDR1 PRHDT, CDR2 FYEKMQ (reference sequence). The CDR3 protein is CASSVGGRVSYNEQFF. The CDR3 nucleotides read TGTGCCAGCAGCGTCGGCGGGAGGGTGTCCTACAATGAGCAGTTCTTC.

This clonotype was observed many times. V usage is TRBV30 and J usage is TRBJ1-1; no clear D gene. Germline V CDR1 and CDR2: GTSNPN, SVGIG (reference sequence). V was cut by 3 bases and J by 4 bases, with 9 bases left in between. The CDR3 has 12 residues. CDR3 residues: CAWSLPTTEAFF. The CDR3 DNA sequence: TGTGCCTGGAGCTTACCGACCACTGAAGCTTTCTTT.

This clonotype occurred many times. The chain links TRBV2 to TRBJ2-3; 9 bases are shared with TRBD1. Trimming took 5 bases from V and 2 from J; bases not matched to a gene: 2. The CDR3 covers 14 residues. The germline V gene encodes CDR1 SNHLY and CDR2 FYNNEI. CDR3 loop: CASSRDRATDTQYF. The DNA of the CDR3 is TGTGCCAGCAGTCGGGACAGGGCCACAGATACGCAGTATTTT.

This clonotype was seen many times. The V gene is TRBV12-3 or TRBV12-4, the J gene TRBJ2-5; TRBD2 aligns across 8 bases. The V segment lost 1 base and the J segment 4 bases; nucleotides outside the gene matches: 5. The CDR3 length is 15 residues. CDR3 amino acids: CASSLEAGVRETQYF. CDR3 nucleotides: TGTGCCAGCAGTTTAGAAGCGGGAGTGAGAGAGACCCAGTACTTC.

This clonotype was counted many times. The J gene is TRBJ2-3, the V gene TRBV4-3; D ambiguous. Trimming left V 1 base short and J 4 bases short, with 9 bases between. This CDR3 is built from 14 residues. Germline V gives CDR1 LGHNA, CDR2 YSLEER. Here the CDR3 reads CASSQGGPPDTQYF. The CDR3 DNA is TGCGCCAGCAGCCAAGGTGGCCCCCCAGATACGCAGTATTTT.

In the case of this clonotype: This is likely an artifact of a read error, given a far larger clone one base away. The chain recombines TRBV5-4 with TRBJ2-1; TRBD2 agrees at 8 bases. The CDR3 is made up of 16 amino acids. Germline trimming cut 0 bases from V and 10 bases from J; bases unmatched to any gene: 12. In germline, CDR1 is SGHNT, CDR2 YYREEE (reference sequence). CDR3 in DNA: TGTGCCAGCAGCTTGGCCGGCGGGGGGAGCTCCTACGAGCAGTTCTTC. Protein: CASSLAGGGSSYEQFF.

This clonotype was detected many times. This rearrangement joins TRBV29-1 to TRBJ2-5, with D possibly being TRBD1 (5 bases). The V gene lost 6 bases and the J gene lost 4 bases, with 15 bases spanning the gap. The CDR3 spans 13 residues. Per germline, CDR1 SQVTM and CDR2 ANQGSEA. CDR3 loop: CSVERQRRETQYF. The CDR3 bases are TGCAGCGTGGAGAGACAGAGGAGAGAGACCCAGTACTTC.

This clonotype showed up many times. This chain joins TRBV2 and TRBJ2-3, with 10 nucleotides matching TRBD2. J lost 6 bases, V lost 2 bases, and 5 bases had no gene match. Per the germline V gene, CDR1 is SNHLY and CDR2 is FYNNEI. The CDR3 spans 15 residues. The CDR3 region has the DNA TGTGCCAGCAGTGAACTAGCGGGAGTATCCGATACGCAGTATTTT. This gives the protein CASSELAGVSDTQYF.